A single sample gave rise to the 26 T cell receptor beta chains below, sequenced in a study of CD8+CD57+ T cells in acquired aplastic anemia. Genomic DNA acted as the template from which TCR beta VDJ combination and CDR3 sequence profiling were carried out. TCRdb recomputed calls from the reads with MiXCR, one row per CDR3 protein. The repertoire holds approximately 250,000 distinct CDR3 sequences, with approximately 79% as singletons. Flow cytometry had shown expanded CD8+CD57+ cells in the patients chosen for sequencing. Input material: sorted CD4+, CD8+, or CD8+CD57+ T cells (not recorded which) from PBMCs. These TCRs come from a human donor with aplastic anemia.

This chain connects TRBV10-3 to TRBJ1-6, with D hard to call. The CDR3 runs 12 residues. Trimming took 4 bases from V and 8 from J, leaving 6 bases between them. Germline V gene sequence: CDR1 ENHRY, CDR2 SYGVKD. The CDR3 DNA is TGTGCCATCAGTGGTTATGATTCACCCCTCCACTTT. Translation gives CAISGYDSPLHF.

The table lists this clonotype with a count of one. One end of the junction varies from germline; a read error may be responsible. J is TRBJ2-5 and V is TRBV7-9; tentative D call: TRBD2 (6 bases). CDR1 and CDR2 from the germline V gene are SEHNR and FQNEAQ (reference sequence). The CDR3 runs to 14 residues. DNA for the CDR3: TGTGCCAGCAGCAGAGGCAGCGGGCAAGGGACCGATGAGTTC. Residues: CASSRGSGQGTDEF.

Points on this clonotype: Since no conserved phenylalanine or tryptophan closes the CDR3, a read error is the likely cause. The DNA is omitted, as the CDR3 cannot be located on it reliably, and the CDR3 follows TCRdb's listing. The rearrangement links TRBV7-9 to TRBJ2-4; the table calls TRBD2, which could not be checked here. The CDR3 is 12 amino acids in total, end residues counted. Per the germline V gene, CDR1 is SEHNR and CDR2 is FQNEAQ (reference sequence). The CDR3 reads CASSCERSGGSD.

The chain links TRBV15 to TRBJ2-5; D possibly corresponds to TRBD2 (6 bases). Germline values: CDR1 LNHNV, CDR2 YYDKDF (reference sequence). V was shortened by 1 base and J by 2 bases, with 11 bases between the two germline ends. This CDR3 region has 15 residues. Written as DNA, the CDR3 is TGTGCCACCAGCAGAGGCGGCAGCGGGCAAGAGACCCAGTACTTC. Amino acids: CATSRGGSGQETQYF.

V usage is TRBV7-2 and J usage is TRBJ2-1, with 8 positions matching TRBD2. The CDR3 consists of 15 residues. CDR1 and CDR2 (germline): SGHTA, FQGNSA. With V trimmed by 1 base and J by 5 bases, 4 bases remained unmatched. DNA for the CDR3: TGTGCCAGCAGCTTAGGTGCGCGGGGGGACAATGAGCAGTTCTTC. It translates to CASSLGARGDNEQFF.

This sequence joins TRBV7-9 and TRBJ2-5; possibly TRBD2 for D (5 bases). V was clipped by 8 bases and J by 14 bases, with 27 bases between them. This CDR3 region has 14 residues. CDR1 is SEHNR, CDR2 FQNEAQ, per germline (reference sequence). The CDR3 loop reads CASGSGSTQETYYF. The CDR3 DNA reads TGTGCCAGCGGCAGCGGCAGCACGCAAGAGACCTATTACTTC.

This clonotype was found a few times. V usage is TRBV12-3 or TRBV12-4 and J usage is TRBJ1-1; D gene uncertain. Between the trimmed V and J ends, which lost 4 bases and 2 bases, there was a span of 11 bases. This CDR3 contains 14 residues. The CDR3 sequence: CASSYRFENTEAFF. CDR3 coding DNA: TGTGCCAGCAGTTATAGGTTCGAAAACACTGAAGCTTTCTTT.

For this clonotype: Relative to the germline gene, one junction end is altered; a read error may explain this. The chain has TRBV7-9 and TRBJ2-3; D is ambiguous. The germline V gene has CDR1 SEHNR and CDR2 FQNEAQ (reference sequence). The CDR3 spans 14 residues. The DNA of the CDR3 is TGTGCCAGCAGCTTAGCGGGTAGCTACGATGCCAACGATTTT. It specifies CASSLAGSYDANDF.

The chain carries TRBV14 and TRBJ1-1; TRBD1 might be the D (5 bases). The CDR3 loop spans 15 amino acids. The V end lost 1 base, the J end lost 11 bases, and 20 bases lay between the germline ends. The V gene's germline CDR1 is SGHDN and CDR2 FVKESK. The CDR3 coding sequence is TGTGCCAGCAGCCAAGTCGACTGGGGGGTCCGGCATGCTTTCTTT. This translates into CASSQVDWGVRHAFF.

The V gene is TRBV2, the J gene TRBJ2-7; D is undetermined. Germline V gene data show CDR1 as SNHLY and CDR2 as FYNNEI. The V end lost 7 bases, the J end lost 9 bases, and 22 bases lay between the germline ends. This CDR3 comprises 14 residues. CDR3 region: CASNTREGPDAQYF. The CDR3 region has the DNA TGTGCCAGCAACACAAGGGAAGGGCCGGACGCGCAGTACTTC.

The chain recombines TRBV19 with TRBJ1-5; D remains ambiguous. V was shortened by 5 bases and J by 9 bases, with 11 bases between the two germline ends. The CDR3 covers 12 residues. Germline CDR1 LNHDA, CDR2 SQIVND (reference sequence). CDR3 amino acids: CASSGGGRPQHF. As DNA, the CDR3 is TGTGCCAGTAGTGGTGGCGGACGGCCCCAGCATTTT.

This chain's CDR3 is CSARGSVDNYGYTF. The CDR3 coding sequence is TGCAGTGCTAGAGGCTCGGTCGATAACTATGGCTACACCTTC. The chain joins TRBV20-1 to TRBJ1-2, with D hard to call. Germline-derived CDR1 and CDR2 are DFQATT and SNEGSKA (reference sequence). The CDR3 has 14 amino acids. Trimming took off 1 base at V and 1 base at J, with 10 bases between the two ends.

J is TRBJ2-5 and V is TRBV20-1; D is perhaps TRBD2 (5 bases). The CDR3 runs 15 residues. Germline CDR1 DFQATT, CDR2 SNEGSKA (reference sequence). Trimming shortened V by 1 base and J by 2 bases, and 14 bases separated the two germline ends. In DNA, the CDR3 is TGCAGTGCTAGAGGGCCTGGACTGATTCAAGAGACCCAGTACTTC. Protein sequence: CSARGPGLIQETQYF.

With respect to this clonotype: No conserved phenylalanine or tryptophan is present at the end of the CDR3, so a read error is the likely explanation. The DNA is left out, because the CDR3 cannot be placed on it with certainty; the CDR3 is given as TCRdb lists it. This chain links TRBV24-1 with TRBJ1-2. From its first to its last residue, the CDR3 has 15 amino acids. Germline loops: CDR1 KGHDR, CDR2 SFDVKD. The CDR3 loop reads CASSYSVMGYYGHTL.

This sequence joins TRBV12-3 or TRBV12-4 and TRBJ1-5, with no clear D. The V end lost 6 bases, the J end lost 6 bases, and 12 bases lay between the germline ends. The CDR3 has 13 residues. CDR3 sequence (DNA): TGTGCCAGCAGCCCCAGGCGGGTTCAGCCCCAGCATTTT. Translating it yields CASSPRRVQPQHF.

As for this clonotype: Because the CDR3 is missing its conserved closing phenylalanine or tryptophan, this is likely a read error. Because the CDR3's place on the DNA is in doubt, the DNA is left out and the CDR3 is given as listed by TCRdb. The chain combines TRBV7-3 with TRBJ2-3; whether TRBD2, the table's D call, matches the DNA was not checked. Germline V lookup: CDR1 SGHTA, CDR2 FQGTGA. A total of 13 residues make up the CDR3, ends included. Here the CDR3 reads CASSLSGGGQDYA.

On this clonotype: A much more abundant neighbour one base away suggests this may be a read error. The chain links TRBV7-8 to TRBJ2-1, with D maybe TRBD2 (6 bases). The V end lost 0 bases, the J end lost 12 bases, and 21 bases lay between the germline ends. Germline CDR1 and CDR2: SGHVS and FQNEAQ. CDR3 length: 16 amino acids. This chain's CDR3 is CASSLAGGADTQGQFF. The CDR3 bases are TGTGCCAGCAGCTTAGCGGGAGGCGCCGATACGCAGGGGCAGTTCTTC.

The chain combines TRBV7-9 with TRBJ2-1, with D perhaps matching TRBD2 (6 bases). Germline lookup yields CDR1 SEHNR and CDR2 FQNEAQ (reference sequence). This CDR3 is 16 amino acids long. V lost 5 bases to trimming and J lost 8 bases, with 22 bases between them. The CDR3 DNA follows: TGTGCCAGCAGCGTAGAAAGAGGGAGGCAGAACGATGAGCAGTTCTTC. Translated: CASSVERGRQNDEQFF.

The chain is built from TRBV7-3 and TRBJ2-7; D is possibly TRBD1 (7 bases). Per germline, CDR1 SGHTA and CDR2 FQGTGA. The CDR3 spans 14 residues. The V and J ends lost 5 bases and 6 bases respectively, with 17 bases between them. CDR3 residues: CASSGGGVASEQYF. The CDR3 DNA reads as TGTGCCAGCAGCGGAGGGGGCGTTGCCTCCGAGCAGTACTTC.

This clonotype was observed a handful of times. The junction and the germline gene differ at one end; a read error may be behind it. The chain carries TRBV7-9 and TRBJ2-7; TRBD2 aligns across 8 bases. Germline loops: CDR1 SEHNR, CDR2 FQNEAQ (reference sequence). The CDR3 runs to 14 residues. CDR3 loop: CASSFQGSGGGDEF. CDR3 bases: TGTGCCAGCAGCTTTCAGGGAAGCGGGGGCGGGGATGAGTTC.

This clonotype was found once. The V gene is TRBV7-2, the J gene TRBJ2-7; no firm D call. The CDR3 spans 18 residues. Germline V gene lookup returns CDR1 SGHTA and CDR2 FQGNSA. Trimming left V 3 bases short and J 1 base short, with 22 bases between. The CDR3 DNA is TGTGCCAGCAGCTTTCCTCCAGACGCCAACTATCTTTCCTACGAGCAGTACGTC. It specifies CASSFPPDANYLSYEQYV.

A note on this clonotype: At one end the junction does not follow the germline gene, possibly because of a read error. The rearrangement uses TRBV5-4 and TRBJ1-1; no definite D call. Germline assignment: CDR1 SGHNT and CDR2 YYREEE (reference sequence). This CDR3 is 11 amino acids long. The CDR3 loop reads CASSHPGQAFF. The CDR3 DNA reads as TGCGCCAGCAGCCACCCCGGACAAGCTTTCTTT.

A word on this clonotype: Sequence at one end of the junction differs from germline and may be a read error. This chain links TRBV7-9 with TRBJ2-5; TRBD2 aligns across 8 bases. This CDR3 is 13 amino acids long. CDR1 and CDR2 from the germline V gene are SEHNR and FQNEAQ (reference sequence). CDR3 sequence (DNA): TGCGCCAGCGGCGGGGGGTTCCAAGAGACCCAGTACTTC. It specifies CASGGGFQETQYF.

As regards this clonotype: Mismatch with germline at one junction end may stem from a read error. The genes are TRBV2 and TRBJ2-1; 9 nucleotides align to TRBD2. Germline CDR1 SNHLY, CDR2 FYNNEI. The CDR3 runs to 15 residues. As DNA, the CDR3 is TGTGCCAGCAGTGGGGCGGGGGGGGCGTACACTGAACAGTTCTTT. It is translated as CASSGAGGAYTEQFF.

This chain uses TRBV7-8 with TRBJ2-5; possibly TRBD1 for D (5 bases). The CDR3 is made up of 15 amino acids. V was shortened by 6 bases and J by 11 bases, with 25 bases between the two germline ends. Germline lookup yields CDR1 SGHVS and CDR2 FQNEAQ. The CDR3 bases are TGTGCCAGCAGTCCGGGCCACAGGACACCAGATACGCAGTACTTC. This gives the protein CASSPGHRTPDTQYF.

A word on this clonotype: A junction end diverges from the germline sequence, so it may reflect a read error. The CDR3 here is CASSVGVSRDKQYF. The CDR3 DNA sequence: TGTGCCAGCAGCGTAGGGGTCTCGAGAGATAAGCAGTATTTT. The V call is TRBV9, the J call TRBJ2-3, with D uncertain. In germline, CDR1 is SGDLS, CDR2 YYNGEE. The CDR3 covers 14 residues. The variable domain in full, with the rest retrieved from reference TRBV9 and TRBJ2-3, is DSGVTQTPKHLITATGQRVTLRCSPRSGDLSVYWYQQSLDQGLQFLIQYYNGEERAKGNILERFSAQQFPDLHSELNLSSLELGDSALYFCASSVGVSRDKQYFGPGTRLTVL.